Listed here are 18 T cell receptor beta chains from one sample, sequenced in a study of blood T cell repertoires in COVID-19. The repertoire was sequenced with immunoSEQ multiplex PCR; TCRdb's copy has only in-frame clones and lacks some. The sample has roughly 30,000 clones, around three quarters seen once; the top ten hold over 30%. Source material: peripheral blood. The receptors were gathered from a man aged 70-80 years with acute or convalescent COVID-19.

J is TRBJ2-7 and V is TRBV7-9; D might be TRBD1 (5 bases). The CDR3 is 14 amino acids. Germline assignment: CDR1 SEHNR and CDR2 FQNEAQ (reference sequence). V was trimmed by 4 bases and J by 9 bases, leaving 19 bases between them. The CDR3 spells CASSSPREGWGQYF. The CDR3, as DNA: TGTGCCAGCAGCTCCCCCAGGGAAGGGTGGGGGCAGTACTTC. Complete variable domain (other parts from reference TRBV7-9 and TRBJ2-7): DTGVSQNPRHKITKRGQNVTFRCDPISEHNRLYWYRQTLGQGPEFLTYFQNEAQLEKSRLLSDRFSAERPKGSFSTLEIQRTEQGDSAMYLCASSSPREGWGQYFGPGTRLTVT.

This clone was observed once. The rearrangement links TRBV5-1 to TRBJ1-4; 8 positions match TRBD1. After removal of 4 bases from V and 8 bases from J, the junction contained 7 bases not matched to a gene. The CDR3 runs to 14 residues. Germline CDR1 reads SGHRS; CDR2 reads YFSETQ. CDR3 nucleotide sequence: TGCGCCAGCAGCACGGGACAGGCCGACGAAAAACTGTTTTTT. Its translation: CASSTGQADEKLFF.

V is TRBV3-1 (or the pseudogene TRBV3-2) and J is TRBJ2-5; a possible D gene is TRBD2 (5 bases). Germline V gives CDR1 LGHDT, CDR2 YNNKEL (reference sequence). V was shortened by 3 bases and J by 1 base, with 9 bases between the two germline ends. This CDR3 has 14 residues. DNA of the CDR3: TGTGCCAGCAGCCAGAGCGGCATCCAAGAGACCCAGTACTTC. Translation gives CASSQSGIQETQYF.

The chain carries TRBV12-3 or TRBV12-4 and TRBJ1-6; weak D call: TRBD1 (5 bases). Trimming removed 8 bases from V and 8 bases from J, with 10 bases in between. This CDR3 is built from 12 residues. Here the CDR3 reads CASGANYSPLHF. The CDR3 DNA reads as TGTGCCAGCGGGGCGAACTATTCACCCCTCCACTTT.

J is TRBJ2-7 and V is TRBV7-2; 10 bases fit TRBD1. The CDR3 consists of 14 residues. CDR1 is SGHTA, CDR2 FQGNSA, per germline. Trimming cost V 3 bases and J 4 bases; bases outside gene matches: 3. The CDR3, as DNA: TGTGCCAGCAGCTTGGACAGGGGGTGGTACGAGCAGTACTTC. This translates into CASSLDRGWYEQYF.

In DNA form, the CDR3 reads TGTGCCAGCAGTGGTAAAACTCCCACCGGAGGGACCGGGGAGCTGTTTTTT. It is translated as CASSGKTPTGGTGELFF. J is TRBJ2-2 and V is TRBV25-1; D might be TRBD2 (6 bases). CDR1 and CDR2 (germline): MGHDK, SYGVNS. V shed 4 bases and J shed 5 bases, with 20 bases lying between them. The CDR3 is 17 amino acids.

The chain links TRBV7-3 to TRBJ2-2, with 7 bases identical to TRBD2. CDR1 is SGHTA and CDR2 is FQGTGA in the germline V gene. The CDR3 is 15 amino acids. V shed 2 bases and J 1 base; nucleotides not matched to a gene: 1. This CDR3 reads CASSLQRGNTGELFF. CDR3 DNA sequence: TGTGCCAGCAGCTTACAGCGGGGGAACACCGGGGAGCTGTTTTTT.

The chain joins TRBV4-3 to TRBJ1-1; D gene unclear. Germline CDR1 and CDR2: LGHNA and YSLEER. This CDR3 comprises 13 residues. The V gene lost 5 bases and the J gene lost 0 bases, with 7 bases spanning the gap. This CDR3 reads CASSRQVNTEAFF. The CDR3 DNA follows: TGCGCCAGCAGCAGGCAGGTGAACACTGAAGCTTTCTTT.

The CDR3 sequence: CASSFSATSTDTQYF. In DNA form, the CDR3 reads TGTGCCAGCAGTTTTAGCGCAACTAGCACAGATACGCAGTATTTT. The chain couples TRBV6-2 or TRBV6-3 to TRBJ2-3, with D maybe TRBD2 (5 bases). In germline, CDR1 is MNHEY, CDR2 SVGEGT. V lost 4 bases and J lost 0, with 11 bases in between. The CDR3 consists of 15 residues.

The chain links TRBV24-1 to TRBJ2-2; 11 nucleotides line up with TRBD1. This CDR3 has 16 amino acids. Unmatched junction bases numbered 8, after V lost 5 bases and J lost 7 bases. Germline V gene data show CDR1 as KGHDR and CDR2 as SFDVKD. The CDR3: CATSAYWTGGIGELFF. CDR3 nucleotides: TGTGCCACCAGTGCTTACTGGACAGGGGGCATCGGGGAGCTGTTTTTT.

This clone was picked up one time. CDR3 nucleotides: TGTGCCAGCAGTCAAACCAGGGATGGCTACACCTTC. This encodes CASSQTRDGYTF. The chain joins TRBV28 to TRBJ1-2; the D gene is possibly TRBD1 (5 bases). Trimming removed 5 bases from V and 6 bases from J, with 10 bases in between. This CDR3 spans 12 amino acids. CDR1 MDHEN and CDR2 SYDVKM come from the germline V gene.

The chain combines TRBV7-2 with TRBJ1-5; TRBD1 aligns across 8 bases. The V segment lost 5 bases and the J segment 6 bases; nucleotides outside the gene matches: 6. This CDR3 contains 14 residues. CDR1 SGHTA and CDR2 FQGNSA come from the germline V gene. The CDR3 reads CASSIQGDGQPQHF. Here the CDR3 DNA reads TGTGCCAGCAGCATACAGGGGGACGGTCAGCCCCAGCATTTT. The full variable domain, rest sourced from reference TRBV7-2 and TRBJ1-5, is GAGVSQSPSNKVTEKGKDVELRCDPISGHTALYWYRQSLGQGLEFLIYFQGNSAPDKSGLPSDRFSAERTGGSVSTLTIQRTQQEDSAVYLCASSIQGDGQPQHFGDGTRLSIL.

This clone was recorded many times. The chain recombines TRBV3-1 (or the pseudogene TRBV3-2) with TRBJ1-4; no definite D call. The length of the CDR3 is 13 residues. Germline CDR1 LGHDT, CDR2 YNNKEL (reference sequence). V lost 1 base and J 5 bases, leaving 5 bases between the germline ends. CDR3 bases: TGTGCCAGCAGCCAAGGAGGAAATGAAAAACTGTTTTTT. As protein: CASSQGGNEKLFF.

The chain joins TRBV12-5 to TRBJ2-7; 8 bases agree with TRBD2. CDR1 and CDR2 (germline): LGHNT, FRNRAP. V was pared by 5 bases and J by 3 bases, with 9 bases of the junction left unmatched. CDR3 length equals 15 residues. The CDR3 is CASGPRLSGGYEQYF. The CDR3 bases are TGTGCTAGTGGTCCCCGCCTGAGCGGGGGCTACGAGCAGTACTTC.

In this sample, this clone turned up a few times. The chain couples TRBV6-1 to TRBJ2-3, with D perhaps matching TRBD2 (6 bases). Per the germline V gene, CDR1 is MNHNS and CDR2 is SASEGT. V gave up 2 bases and J gave up 0 bases, with 12 bases separating them. The CDR3 runs 16 residues. The CDR3 reads CASSERRGFSTDTQYF. In DNA form, the CDR3 reads TGTGCCAGCAGTGAACGGCGGGGTTTCAGCACAGATACGCAGTATTTT.

The J gene is TRBJ1-1, the V gene TRBV7-2; possible D gene TRBD1, 6 bases. V gave up 3 bases and J gave up 1 base, with 12 bases separating them. The CDR3 runs 15 residues. CDR1 is SGHTA, CDR2 FQGNSA, per germline. DNA of the CDR3: TGTGCCAGCAGCTTTGCGGACAGCCGGAACACTGAAGCTTTCTTT. Protein product: CASSFADSRNTEAFF.

This chain uses TRBV7-6 with TRBJ2-3; TRBD2 is a possible D gene (5 bases). The ends were cut back, 2 bases at V and 0 bases at J, with 9 bases in the middle. Looked up from germline, CDR1 is SGHVS and CDR2 is FNYEAQ. The CDR3 consists of 15 residues. DNA of the CDR3: TGTGCCAGCAGCTTAACTAGATCTAGCACAGATACGCAGTATTTT. This translates into CASSLTRSSTDTQYF.

V is TRBV7-2 and J is TRBJ1-1; TRBD1 aligns across 11 bases. The CDR3 runs to 14 residues. Germline assignment: CDR1 SGHTA and CDR2 FQGNSA. The V gene end was trimmed by 5 bases and the J gene end by 6 bases; junction bases not matched to a gene: 5. CDR3 nucleotides: TGTGCCAGCAGCCCCCGGACAGGGGGCCCTGAAGCTTTCTTT. Residues: CASSPRTGGPEAFF.